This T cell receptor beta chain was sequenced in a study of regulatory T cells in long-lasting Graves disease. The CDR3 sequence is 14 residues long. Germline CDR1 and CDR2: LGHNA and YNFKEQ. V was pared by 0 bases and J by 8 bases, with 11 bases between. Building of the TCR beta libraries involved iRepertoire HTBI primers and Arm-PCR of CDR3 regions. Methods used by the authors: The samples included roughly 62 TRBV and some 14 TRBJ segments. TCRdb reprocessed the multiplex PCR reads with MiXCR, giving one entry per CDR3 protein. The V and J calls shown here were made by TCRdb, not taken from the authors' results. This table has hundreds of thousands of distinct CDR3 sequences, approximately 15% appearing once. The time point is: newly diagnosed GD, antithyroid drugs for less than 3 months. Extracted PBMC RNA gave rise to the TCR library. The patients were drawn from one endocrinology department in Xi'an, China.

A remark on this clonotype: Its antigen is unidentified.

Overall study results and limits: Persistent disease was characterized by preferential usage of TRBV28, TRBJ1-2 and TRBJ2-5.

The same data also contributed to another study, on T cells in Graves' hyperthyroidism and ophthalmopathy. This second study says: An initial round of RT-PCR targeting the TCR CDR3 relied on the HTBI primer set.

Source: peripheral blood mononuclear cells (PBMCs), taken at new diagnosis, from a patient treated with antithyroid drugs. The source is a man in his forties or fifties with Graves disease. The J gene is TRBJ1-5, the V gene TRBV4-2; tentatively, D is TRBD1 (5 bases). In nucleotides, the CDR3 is TGTGCCAGCAGCCAAGATAGGGGTCCCAAGCCCCAGCATTTT. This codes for CASSQDRGPKPQHF.